A single sample is the source of the 30 T cell receptor beta chains below, sequenced in a study of HIV-infected patients and healthy controls (dated by TCRdb to the mid-2010s). Library preparation was by 5' RACE. The listed sequencing device is Illumina MiSeq. SuperScript III was used to reverse transcribe 500 ng RNA with primers targeting the alpha and beta constant regions. Separate libraries for the alpha and beta chains were generated through chain-specific third strand synthesis that incorporated multiplexing indices. TCRdb handled the public reads itself, with Q25 trimming in fastp and clone calling in MiXCR, and kept productive beta chains. Each entry merges the rows of one CDR3 protein and shows their most common DNA and genes. This sample lists 6,600 or so distinct CDR3 sequences; 7% to 10% were detected once. The ten largest clones take up 20% to 25% of the sample. After antiretroviral therapy began, follow-up blood was collected from HIV-infected patients roughly three months, about 14 weeks, later. Whole blood was used without fractionating the cells, so the repertoire represented all peripheral T cells without sorting.

The specimen was blood, collected during antiretroviral therapy. These receptors were collected from an adult with HIV infection.

This clonotype showed up many times. The chain couples TRBV7-3 to TRBJ1-1; TRBD1 might be the D (5 bases). This CDR3 region has 14 residues. V shed 0 bases and J shed 4 bases, with 9 bases lying between them. The germline CDR1 and CDR2 sequences are SGHTA and FQGTGA. CDR3 amino acids: CASSLTMGGTEAFF. The CDR3 bases are TGTGCCAGCAGCTTAACTATGGGGGGCACTGAAGCTTTCTTT.

Sample share makes this clonotype medium-sized (0.01 to 0.1%). The genes are TRBV2 and TRBJ2-7; 12 bases match TRBD2. Germline CDR1 and CDR2: SNHLY and FYNNEI. V was clipped by 4 bases and J by 3 bases; unmatched bases: 13. The CDR3 contains 18 residues. CDR3 nucleotides: TGTGCCAGCAGTGTCCCCACCACTAGCGGGAGGCCGGGCTACGAGCAGTACTTC. Residues: CASSVPTTSGRPGYEQYF. The variable domain in full, with the rest retrieved from reference TRBV2 and TRBJ2-7, is EPEVTQTPSHQVTQMGQEVILRCVPISNHLYFYWYRQILGQKVEFLVSFYNNEISEKSEIFDDQFSVERPDGSNFTLKIRSTKLEDSAMYFCASSVPTTSGRPGYEQYFGPGTRLTVT.

CDR3 DNA sequence: TGCAGTGCCTCAAGACCGGGGGGCAATCAGCCCCAGCATTTT. This codes for CSASRPGGNQPQHF. The rearrangement uses TRBV20-1 and TRBJ1-5, with a tentative D call TRBD1 (5 bases). The ends were cut back, 6 bases at V and 2 bases at J, with 14 bases in the middle. Per germline, CDR1 DFQATT and CDR2 SNEGSKA (reference sequence). There are 14 residues in the CDR3.

This clonotype was seen ten or more times. This chain connects TRBV7-6 to TRBJ2-3, with D possibly TRBD2 on 6 matching bases. There are 16 residues in the CDR3. With 1 base removed from V and 3 bases from J, the gap between germline ends came to 14 bases. CDR1 is SGHVS and CDR2 is FNYEAQ in the germline V gene. The CDR3 DNA sequence: TGTGCCAGCAGCTTAGTGGCAGGAGGGACTACAGATACGCAGTATTTT. It translates to CASSLVAGGTTDTQYF.

This clonotype was counted ten times or more. The DNA of the CDR3 is TGTGCCAGCAGACTAGCGGGAGGGCCGGATACGCAGTATTTT. It is translated as CASRLAGGPDTQYF. V usage is TRBV12-3 or TRBV12-4 and J usage is TRBJ2-3, with 13 bases fitting TRBD2. The CDR3 has 14 amino acids. The V gene end was trimmed by 6 bases and the J gene end by 6 bases; junction bases not matched to a gene: 3.

This clonotype occurred many times. This sequence joins TRBV20-1 and TRBJ2-1; weak D call: TRBD2 (5 bases). The CDR3 is made up of 15 amino acids. CDR1 is DFQATT, CDR2 SNEGSKA, per germline (reference sequence). The ends were cut back, 6 bases at V and 6 bases at J, with 21 bases in the middle. The CDR3 loop is CSAAALANTGNEQFF. The CDR3 nucleotides are TGCAGTGCCGCCGCCCTAGCTAATACTGGCAATGAGCAGTTCTTC.

A few counts support this clonotype. The chain joins TRBV19 to TRBJ2-2, with TRBD1 identical over 7 bases. CDR3 length equals 14 residues. After removal of 8 bases from V and 5 bases from J, the junction contained 8 bases not matched to a gene. The germline CDR1 and CDR2 sequences are LNHDA and SQIVND (reference sequence). The chain's CDR3 is CASSDRERTGELFF. CDR3 nucleotide sequence: TGTGCCAGTTCAGACAGGGAAAGGACCGGGGAGCTGTTTTTT.

By sample fraction, this clonotype is medium-sized. The CDR3 nucleotides are TGTGCCAGCAGTACACGGGACAGGCAGACCAATCAGCCCCAGCATTTT. It specifies CASSTRDRQTNQPQHF. The gene calls are TRBV12-3 or TRBV12-4 and TRBJ1-5; TRBD1 agrees at 8 bases. V trimming: 5 bases; J trimming: 3 bases; junction bases outside the gene matches: 9. This CDR3 has 16 residues.

Within the sample, this clonotype is medium-sized. The chain joins TRBV7-9 to TRBJ2-6; D remains ambiguous. The CDR3 runs to 20 residues. CDR1 is SEHNR and CDR2 is FQNEAQ in the germline V gene (reference sequence). Trimming cost V 2 bases and J 0 bases, with 20 bases left between them. The CDR3 coding sequence is TGTGCCAGCAGCTTACCCCAGCGTACACTGACAAGCTCTGGGGCCAACGTCCTGACTTTC. Translating it yields CASSLPQRTLTSSGANVLTF. Drawing the rest from reference TRBV7-9 and TRBJ2-6, the complete variable domain is DTGVSQNPRHKITKRGQNVTFRCDPISEHNRLYWYRQTLGQGPEFLTYFQNEAQLEKSRLLSDRFSAERPKGSFSTLEIQRTEQGDSAMYLCASSLPQRTLTSSGANVLTFGAGSRLTVL.

This clonotype was recorded at least ten times. The chain uses TRBV27 and TRBJ2-2; 9 nucleotides align to TRBD1. The CDR3 contains 15 residues. CDR1 and CDR2 from the germline V gene are MNHEY and SMNVEV (reference sequence). The CDR3 nucleotides are TGTGGCTGTCTGGACGGGACAGGGCGGACCGGGGAGCTGTTTTTT. Its translation is CGCLDGTGRTGELFF.

This clonotype was detected many times. CDR3 amino acids: CAIRSAGMNTEAFF. In DNA, the CDR3 is TGTGCCATCAGGTCAGCAGGTATGAACACTGAAGCTTTCTTT. The gene calls are TRBV10-3 and TRBJ1-1; no reliable D call. CDR1 ENHRY and CDR2 SYGVKD come from the germline V gene. This CDR3 comprises 14 residues. Trimming took off 6 bases at V and 0 bases at J, with 11 bases between the two ends.

This clonotype was observed many times. DNA for the CDR3: TGCGCCAGCAGCTTGGCCGGGGCACCCCTCCACTTT. Protein sequence: CASSLAGAPLHF. This sequence joins TRBV5-1 and TRBJ1-6; D is uncertain. This CDR3 is built from 12 residues. The V end was cut by 0 bases, the J end by 11 bases, with 6 bases between. Germline-derived CDR1 and CDR2 are SGHRS and YFSETQ.

This clonotype is medium-sized in the sample. The chain recombines TRBV12-3 or TRBV12-4 with TRBJ2-7; D ambiguous. The CDR3 loop spans 13 amino acids. V was pared by 5 bases and J by 7 bases, with 15 bases between. CDR3 in amino acids: CASSPGYDREQYF. CDR3 nucleotide sequence: TGTGCCAGCAGTCCTGGGTACGATCGAGAGCAGTACTTC.

This chain joins TRBV5-1 and TRBJ1-3, with D possibly TRBD1 on 6 matching bases. CDR3 length: 16 amino acids. CDR1 SGHRS and CDR2 YFSETQ come from the germline V gene. Between the trimmed V and J ends, which lost 4 bases and 0 bases, there was a span of 14 bases. The CDR3 nucleotides are TGCGCCAGCAGCCCGGGGGCACTCAGCTCTGGAAACACCATATATTTT. It specifies CASSPGALSSGNTIYF.

The V and J genes are TRBV19 and TRBJ2-7; D gene ambiguous. CDR3 length: 13 residues. The germline V and J ends were trimmed by 5 bases and 6 bases, with 14 bases remaining between them. CDR1 and CDR2 (germline): LNHDA, SQIVND (reference sequence). CDR3 sequence reads: CASSSDGFLEQYF. CDR3 bases: TGTGCCAGTAGTTCTGACGGCTTTCTCGAGCAGTACTTC.

The chain recombines TRBV6-2 or TRBV6-3 with TRBJ1-1; D is uncertain. Germline V lookup: CDR1 MNHEY, CDR2 SVGEGT. V was trimmed by 6 bases and J by 0 bases, leaving 5 bases between them. The CDR3 extends over 12 amino acids. CDR3 region: CASRRVNTEAFF. In DNA, the CDR3 is TGTGCCAGCAGGAGAGTGAACACTGAAGCTTTCTTT.

This clonotype is medium-sized within its sample. The chain joins TRBV19 to TRBJ1-2; perhaps TRBD1 as D (5 bases). Germline V gene lookup returns CDR1 LNHDA and CDR2 SQIVND (reference sequence). V lost 5 bases, J lost 5 bases, and 18 bases lay in between. The CDR3 runs 15 residues. CDR3 sequence: CASSENRDAFYGYTF. Here the CDR3 DNA reads TGTGCCAGTAGTGAAAACCGGGACGCCTTTTATGGCTACACCTTC.

This clonotype was recorded many times. The gene calls are TRBV4-3 and TRBJ1-6; tentatively, D is TRBD1 (5 bases). The CDR3 spans 18 residues. Germline CDR1 and CDR2: LGHNA and YSLEER. Trimming took off 1 base at V and 4 bases at J, with 17 bases between the two ends. The CDR3: CASSQGLERDLYNSPLHF. CDR3 DNA: TGCGCCAGCAGCCAAGGGCTTGAAAGGGACTTGTATAATTCACCCCTCCACTTT.

Ten or more counts support this clonotype. V usage is TRBV11-2 and J usage is TRBJ2-3, with TRBD1 matching over 7 bases. V gave up 5 bases and J gave up 6 bases; unmatched junction bases: 2. Germline V gene lookup returns CDR1 SGHAT and CDR2 FQNNGV. CDR3 length: 12 amino acids. The CDR3 here is CASSATGDTQYF. Here the CDR3 DNA reads TGTGCCAGCAGCGCGACAGGGGATACGCAGTATTTT.

Judged by abundance, this clonotype is medium-sized. The V call is TRBV12-3 or TRBV12-4, the J call TRBJ1-6; 12 nucleotides align to TRBD1. V was clipped by 5 bases and J by 10 bases; unmatched bases: 6. CDR3 length: 15 amino acids. The CDR3 sequence: CASSPGQGAWSPLHF. The CDR3 DNA is TGTGCCAGCAGTCCGGGACAGGGGGCCTGGTCACCCCTCCACTTT.

Ten or more counts support this clonotype. The chain employs TRBV28 and TRBJ1-2; 7 nucleotides agree with TRBD1. CDR1 and CDR2 (germline): MDHEN, SYDVKM. V shed 2 bases and J 8 bases; nucleotides not matched to a gene: 8. The CDR3 extends over 14 amino acids. CDR3 DNA: TGTGCCAGCAGTTTAAAAGGGACAGTACAGGGCTACACCTTC. Translated: CASSLKGTVQGYTF.

This clonotype was found many times. The chain links TRBV27 to TRBJ1-4; 8 nucleotides line up with TRBD1. V trimming: 5 bases; J trimming: 7 bases; junction bases outside the gene matches: 9. CDR1 and CDR2 (germline): MNHEY, SMNVEV (reference sequence). CDR3 size: 15 residues. CDR3 loop: CASSLGQGYFEKLFF. CDR3 sequence (DNA): TGTGCCAGCAGTCTAGGACAGGGTTATTTTGAAAAACTGTTTTTT. The full variable domain, with the rest looked up from reference TRBV27 and TRBJ1-4, is EAQVTQNPRYLITVTGKKLTVTCSQNMNHEYMSWYRQDPGLGLRQIYYSMNVEVTDKGDVPEGYKVSRKEKRNFPLILESPSPNQTSLYFCASSLGQGYFEKLFFGSGTQLSVL.

By proportion, this clonotype is large. The chain is built from TRBV4-2 and TRBJ1-2; 8 bases align to TRBD1. Per the germline V gene, CDR1 is LGHNA and CDR2 is YNFKEQ. V was clipped by 0 bases and J by 8 bases; unmatched bases: 14. This CDR3 has 17 amino acids. This CDR3 is CASSQEMTGAITGGYTF. CDR3 coding DNA: TGTGCCAGCAGCCAAGAGATGACAGGGGCTATAACTGGCGGCTACACCTTC.

By share, this clonotype ranks as medium-sized. This chain uses TRBV5-5 with TRBJ2-3, with D possibly being TRBD2 (6 bases). The CDR3 is 15 residues long. The germline V gene has CDR1 SGHKS and CDR2 YYEKEE (reference sequence). Trimming took 2 bases from V and 0 from J, leaving 10 bases between them. CDR3 sequence: CASSLPSGSTDTQYF. The CDR3 DNA is TGTGCCAGCAGCTTACCAAGCGGGAGCACAGATACGCAGTATTTT.

This clonotype was picked up a small number of times. The chain combines TRBV20-1 with TRBJ2-3; the D gene is possibly TRBD2 (5 bases). Germline CDR1 is DFQATT and CDR2 is SNEGSKA (reference sequence). Trimming cost V 4 bases and J 1 base, with 12 bases left between them. The CDR3 is 14 amino acids. The CDR3 DNA sequence: TGCAGTGCTACATCTAGCACGGGCACAGATACGCAGTATTTT. Translation gives CSATSSTGTDTQYF.

The CDR3 region is CASSQDPTSQGSSYNSPLHF. CDR3 nucleotides: TGCGCCAGCAGCCAAGATCCCACATCCCAGGGTAGCTCCTATAATTCACCCCTCCACTTT. The V call is TRBV4-1, the J call TRBJ1-6; possibly TRBD1 for D (5 bases). This CDR3 comprises 20 residues. V was cut by 0 bases and J by 0 bases, with 18 bases left in between. Germline-derived CDR1 and CDR2 are MGHRA and YSYEKL.

This clonotype was seen at least ten times. The CDR3 bases are TGTGCCAGCAGTTCAAGATCAAGGGGTCGGGACACCGGGGAGCTGTTTTTT. This gives the protein CASSSRSRGRDTGELFF. The chain employs TRBV12-3 or TRBV12-4 and TRBJ2-2; the D gene is possibly TRBD1 (5 bases). V was trimmed by 4 bases and J by 3 bases, leaving 18 bases between them. This CDR3 region has 17 residues.

This clonotype was counted at least ten times. The chain carries TRBV6-1 and TRBJ2-1; no firm D call. The CDR3 covers 12 residues. V lost 2 bases and J lost 7, with 6 bases in between. The germline gives CDR1 MNHNS, CDR2 SASEGT. CDR3 nucleotide sequence: TGTGCCAGCAGTGAATTCCCAAATGAGCAGTTCTTC. Its translation is CASSEFPNEQFF.

This clonotype was counted between two and nine times. The chain has TRBV7-9 and TRBJ2-1, with D perhaps matching TRBD1 (6 bases). Trimming left V 4 bases short and J 7 bases short, with 17 bases between. CDR3 length: 15 residues. The germline V gene encodes CDR1 SEHNR and CDR2 FQNEAQ (reference sequence). CDR3 sequence: CASSSQGNGLNEQFF. Written as DNA, the CDR3 is TGTGCCAGCAGCTCCCAGGGGAACGGGTTGAATGAGCAGTTCTTC.

This clonotype ranks as medium-sized. The rearrangement uses TRBV4-3 and TRBJ2-1; D remains ambiguous. The V end was cut by 0 bases, the J end by 0 bases, with 12 bases between. Germline CDR1 reads LGHNA; CDR2 reads YSLEER. The CDR3 contains 17 residues. The CDR3 bases are TGCGCCAGCAGCCAAGAAGTCCGTCTGAGCTCCTACAATGAGCAGTTCTTC. It encodes CASSQEVRLSSYNEQFF.